Listed below are T cell receptor beta chains from one sample, sequenced in a study of regulatory T cells in long-lasting Graves disease. MiXCR, run by TCRdb on the multiplex PCR reads, gives a single entry per CDR3 protein. Found here are about 380,000 distinct CDR3 sequences, about a sixth of them singletons; the top ten hold around a fifth. This material consisted of peripheral blood mononuclear cells (PBMCs), taken at new diagnosis, from a patient treated with antithyroid drugs. All receptors come from a female donor with Graves disease. CDR3s include the opening cysteine and the closing phenylalanine or tryptophan.

TRBV11-3 CASSTSRPGELFF
TRBV20-1 CSARGSRAYNEQFF
TRBV2 CASKTGGSGANVLTF
TRBV27 CASSWDSGSGAFF
TRBV4-1 CASSLGDGPNDTEAFF
TRBV5-1 CASSLGIGARLFLGQYF
TRBV29-1 CSVETSRTSYNEQFF
TRBV29-1 CSAGGPNEQFF
TRBV20-1 CSARGPISNPPGQPQHF
TRBV24-1 CATSDARQGGETQYF
TRBV2 CASRYSGEVHTIYF
TRBV27 CASSPGTVTDTQYF
TRBV3-1 CASSRTGVGTGELFF
TRBV29-1 CSADRTGGANTGELFF
TRBV6-4 CASSPDSTGELFF
TRBV18 CASSDPMRGPRYEQYF
TRBV5-6 CASSLQDIAYEQYF
TRBV5-4 CASSLGGDGNQPQHF
TRBV30 CAWSATTNTGELFF
TRBV6-5 CASSYATGSYGYTF
TRBV5-1 CASSLLTGTSGGADEQFF
TRBV10-3 CAISSSATGGHEQYF
TRBV29-1 CSVRLAGGPHNEQFF
TRBV3-1 CASSQAFSGRAHYEQYF
TRBV2 CANTRFSGGANTDTQYF
TRBV19 CASSSRGARDTQYF
TRBV3-1 CASSQDLSRDQPQHF
TRBV27 CASSLTRDRTTKQYF
TRBV27 CASSLSYRANTEAFF
TRBV20-1 CSARGATGGFDQPQHF